The 2 T cell receptor beta chains below all came from one sample that was sequenced in a study of technical replicates of blood from a handful of donors. The method was immunoSEQ multiplex PCR; TCRdb's version includes in-frame clones alone and lacks a portion of them. The sample shows about 82,000 clones, roughly 94% of them seen only once. Sequencing was carried out using T cells isolated from PBMCs. Receptors were obtained from a human donor in good health.

The V call is TRBV6-1, the J call TRBJ2-7; maybe TRBD2 (6 bases). With 0 bases removed from V and 6 bases from J, the gap between germline ends came to 6 bases. Germline V gene data show CDR1 as MNHNS and CDR2 as SASEGT. The CDR3 is 12 residues long. CDR3 coding DNA: TGTGCCAGCAGTGAAGCACTAGCCGAGCAGTACTTC. This gives the protein CASSEALAEQYF.

V gene TRBV7-2 combines with J gene TRBJ1-1; a possible D gene is TRBD1 (5 bases). Germline-derived CDR1 and CDR2 are SGHTA and FQGNSA. The length of the CDR3 is 14 residues. V was trimmed by 2 bases and J by 6 bases, leaving 13 bases between them. CDR3 in amino acids: CASSLRGILAEAFF. CDR3 nucleotide sequence: TGTGCCAGCAGCTTAAGGGGTATTTTGGCTGAAGCTTTCTTT.